This entry concerns a single T cell receptor (beta chain). Its antigen remains unidentified. Base quality data are lacking; no much larger clone is found one base away. The sample originates from a study of control samples from healthy donors and cancer patients (dated by TCRdb to the early 2020s). The library was produced with the immunoSEQ multiplex PCR assay. Sourced from immuneACCESS, this table was stored by TCRdb with only in-frame sequences that have V and J called. A share of the clones is absent; for the studies checked, an unresolved V gene accounts for under half, and the remainder has no known explanation. The sample data list approximately 140,000 clones, and approximately 86% of these were observed just once. The ten most abundant clones make up about 9% of the sample. Trimming costs V 0 bases and J 2 bases, and their ends lie 10 bases apart. The CDR3 runs 15 residues from the cysteine to the phenylalanine. CDR3 DNA is the only sequence kept; it has 45 bases, read in frame from the first base. The germline V gene gives CDR1 as SGHRS and CDR2 as YFSETQ.

The receptor chain draws on TRBV5-1 and TRBJ2-3, with a tentative D gene TRBD1 over 6 matching bases. This sequence originates from a woman younger than 45 in good health. The sample comprised blood. The nucleotide sequence is TGCGCCAGCAGCTTGGGGGGACAAGTCACAGATACGCAGTATTTT. Its protein reads: CASSLGGQVTDTQYF.